Detailed here is one T cell receptor beta chain. Sequence at one end of the junction differs from germline and may be a read error. The sample originates from a study of CD4 and CD8 cells across lung adenocarcinoma regions. The CDR3 totals 15 residues. The germline V gene encodes CDR1 MNHNS and CDR2 SASEGT. Localized lung adenocarcinoma, a non-small cell lung cancer, affected the donors. TCRdb itself ran the PCR reads through MiXCR, one entry per CDR3 protein. The sample carries about 5,300 distinct CDR3 sequences, 60% to 80% recorded once. The source is a female donor with lung adenocarcinoma. The CD4 and CD8 labels of this study may be unreliable. Material: CD4+ T cells from the center of a lung tumor. The chain couples TRBV6-1 to TRBJ2-1, with D tentatively TRBD2 (5 bases). Here the CDR3 reads CASRAEPGSTNAQFF. In DNA, the CDR3 is TGTGCCAGCAGGGCCGAACCTGGGAGCACCAATGCGCAGTTCTTC.